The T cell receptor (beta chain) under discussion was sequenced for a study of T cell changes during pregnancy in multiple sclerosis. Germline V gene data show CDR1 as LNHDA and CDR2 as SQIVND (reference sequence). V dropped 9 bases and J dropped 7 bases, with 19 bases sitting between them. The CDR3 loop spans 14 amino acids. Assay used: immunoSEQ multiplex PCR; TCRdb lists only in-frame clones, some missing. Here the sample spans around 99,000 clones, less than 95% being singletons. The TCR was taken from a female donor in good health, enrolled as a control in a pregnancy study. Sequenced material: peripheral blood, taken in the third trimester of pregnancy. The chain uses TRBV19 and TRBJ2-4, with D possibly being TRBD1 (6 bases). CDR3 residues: CASLQQGESNIQYF. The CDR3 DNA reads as TGTGCCAGCCTCCAACAGGGAGAGTCGAACATTCAGTACTTC.